A selection of T cell receptor beta chains follows, all from one sample in a study of cytomegalovirus exposure and HLA in healthy donors. Profiled with immunoSEQ multiplex PCR; TCRdb holds only in-frame clones, not every one. The repertoire holds 150,000 to 200,000 clones, with approximately 9.5% as singletons. Sample: PBMCs. The receptors were gathered from a woman aged 25-40 years in good health and CMV-seropositive. Each CDR3 is given with its conserved first and last residue. The D gene is left open where the match is weak. The size field is filled for only some rows; it gives once, few, many or a size class.

d_call,clone_size,j_call,v_call,cdr3_nt,cdr3_aa
.,few,TRBJ1-2,TRBV19,TGTGCCAGTAGCCCAGGTGGAGGAACAAGCTATGGCTACACCTTC,CASSPGGGTSYGYTF
TRBD1,few,TRBJ1-2,TRBV29-1,TGCAGCGCGAGTCGGGACAGTAACTATGGCTACACCTTC,CSASRDSNYGYTF
.,.,TRBJ2-7,TRBV12-5,TGTGCTAGTGGCGCTGACTATTACGAGCAGTACTTC,CASGADYYEQYF
TRBD2,.,TRBJ2-7,TRBV9,TGTGCCAGCAGTCCTAGCGGGGCGGTCTCCTACGAGCAGTACTTC,CASSPSGAVSYEQYF
.,few,TRBJ2-1,TRBV30,TGTGCCTGGAGTTCTTTGAGCTCCTACAATGAGCAGTTCTTC,CAWSSLSSYNEQFF
TRBD2,few,TRBJ2-3,TRBV7-2,TGTGCCAGCAGTCCCGGACTAGCGGTGGATACGCAGTATTTT,CASSPGLAVDTQYF
.,few,TRBJ1-1,TRBV4-1,TGCGCCAGCAGCCGCACCCCCGAACCCGGACAGTTGAACACTGAAGCTTTCTTT,CASSRTPEPGQLNTEAFF
.,.,TRBJ2-3,TRBV5-1,TGCGCCAGCAGCCTCACAGATACGCAGTATTTT,CASSLTDTQYF
TRBD2,few,TRBJ2-7,TRBV2,TGTGCCAGCAGTGGGCATAGCGGGCCCTCCTACGAGCAGTACTTC,CASSGHSGPSYEQYF
.,.,TRBJ2-7,TRBV6-5,TGTGCCAGCAGTTACTCGGCCGGGGGGCTCTACGAGCAGTACTTC,CASSYSAGGLYEQYF
TRBD1,.,TRBJ1-5,TRBV10-3,TGTGCCATCAGTGAGTTCGGGACAGGGGTCGCATTAAATCAGCCCCAGCATTTT,CAISEFGTGVALNQPQHF
.,.,TRBJ1-6,TRBV6-5,TGTGCCAGCAGTTCGGGAGGGGCTCACTATAATTCACCCCTCCACTTT,CASSSGGAHYNSPLHF
.,few,TRBJ1-5,TRBV4-1,TGCGCCAGCAGCCAAGAGTTGGCTTATAATCAGCCCCAGCATTTT,CASSQELAYNQPQHF
.,.,TRBJ1-1,TRBV5-1,TGCGCCAGCAGCTCCTCAACAGGGTCTAACACTGAAGCTTTCTTT,CASSSSTGSNTEAFF
TRBD1,.,TRBJ1-4,TRBV6-1,TGTGCCAGCAGCCGCGGACAGGGCGGTAGGGAAAAACTGTTTTTT,CASSRGQGGREKLFF
.,.,TRBJ1-6,TRBV10-1,TGCGCCAGCAGCTCCCAGTCGGGGAATTCACCCCTCCACTTT,CASSSQSGNSPLHF
TRBD2,few,TRBJ2-1,TRBV6-1,TGTGCCAGCAGTGAAGGTGGAGCGGGGGCCTACAATGAGCAGTTCTTC,CASSEGGAGAYNEQFF
.,.,TRBJ1-2,TRBV6-5,TGTGCCAGCAGTTATACCTTGACGGGGTATGGCTACACCTTC,CASSYTLTGYGYTF
.,.,TRBJ1-2,TRBV10-1,TGCGCCAGCAGTCTGGACAGTAACTATGGCTACACCTTC,CASSLDSNYGYTF
TRBD2,.,TRBJ2-7,TRBV7-2,TGTGCCAGCAGCCCCGGGGGAGGGGTTGTGCAGTACTTC,CASSPGGGVVQYF
TRBD1,few,TRBJ2-5,TRBV6-5,TGTGCCAGCAGTTATACCAGGGGGACGAAAGAGACCCAGTACTTC,CASSYTRGTKETQYF
TRBD1,few,TRBJ1-4,TRBV7-4,TGTGCCACCACTGAAGGGGGACAGTTTAATGAAAAACTGTTTTTT,CATTEGGQFNEKLFF
.,.,TRBJ2-5,TRBV29-1,TGCAGCGCCGGGGAGGGGTCGGGGACATCCCAAGAGACCCAGTACTTC,CSAGEGSGTSQETQYF
TRBD1,few,TRBJ1-2,TRBV19,TGTGCCAGTAGTATACGGGACAGCTCCTATGGCTACACCTTC,CASSIRDSSYGYTF
TRBD1,.,TRBJ2-7,TRBV15,TGTGCCACCAGCAGCACCGGGACAGGGTCCCTGGAGCAGTACTTC,CATSSTGTGSLEQYF
.,few,TRBJ2-7,TRBV5-6,TGTGCCAGCAGCAGCGGCCTTTATCGAAGGAGCTCCTACGAGCAGTACTTC,CASSSGLYRRSSYEQYF
.,.,TRBJ1-5,TRBV6-6,TGTGCCAGCAGTTTTACCCCAGATCAGCCCCAGCATTTT,CASSFTPDQPQHF
.,.,TRBJ2-5,TRBV4-1,TGCGCCAGCAGCCAAGGTCCAACGGGAGAGACCCAGTACTTC,CASSQGPTGETQYF
.,.,TRBJ2-4,TRBV2,TGTGCCGCGGTACCCCTAGCCAAAAACATTCAGTACTTC,CAAVPLAKNIQYF
TRBD1,few,TRBJ1-2,TRBV19,TGTGCCAGTAGTCCCGGGACAGGCGGATTCTATGGCTACACCTTC,CASSPGTGGFYGYTF
.,few,TRBJ2-7,TRBV7-8,TGTGCCAGCAGCTTAAGTTCAGGCCCCTACCAGCAGTACTTC,CASSLSSGPYQQYF
TRBD1,few,TRBJ2-7,TRBV5-4,TGTGCCAGCAGCTCCTGGACAGGCTCGCAATACGAGCAGTACTTC,CASSSWTGSQYEQYF
.,few,TRBJ1-5,TRBV29-1,TGCAGCCCCCGGAGGATACGTAGCAATCAGCCCCAGCATTTT,CSPRRIRSNQPQHF
.,few,TRBJ2-2,TRBV13,TGTGCCAGCAGCTTAGGGCAGGGGACCGGGGAGCTGTTTTTT,CASSLGQGTGELFF
TRBD1,.,TRBJ1-2,TRBV19,TGTGCCAGCAGAGGACAGGGGGCGAATGGCTACACCTTC,CASRGQGANGYTF
.,.,TRBJ2-7,TRBV18,TGTGCCAGCTCACCGCGGGGCGGAGGCGAGCAGTACTTC,CASSPRGGGEQYF
TRBD2,.,TRBJ2-5,TRBV2,TGTGCCAGCAGACGGGCGCGGGAGCAGTACTTC,CASRRAREQYF
.,few,TRBJ1-4,TRBV25-1,TGTGCCAGCAGTGAAGGGGCACTCCTAGTAACTAATGAAAAACTGTTTTTT,CASSEGALLVTNEKLFF
.,.,TRBJ2-7,TRBV4-2,TGTGCCAGCAGCCAAGGCCAGATCGAGCAGTACTTC,CASSQGQIEQYF
.,.,TRBJ1-2,TRBV7-2,TGTGCCAGCAGCCCTCAGCGGGGGCCGAACTATGGCTACACCTTC,CASSPQRGPNYGYTF
TRBD2,few,TRBJ2-5,TRBV9,TGTGCCAGCAGCGTTGGACTAGCGGGAGGAGAGACCCAGTACTTC,CASSVGLAGGETQYF
TRBD1,.,TRBJ1-2,TRBV7-2,TGTGCCAGCAACCAAGGACAGGCTTTTTGGGGCTACACCTTC,CASNQGQAFWGYTF
.,few,TRBJ1-3,TRBV25-1,TGTGCCAGCAGTGATTTCCTGGGGGGAAGTGGAAACACCATATATTTT,CASSDFLGGSGNTIYF
.,.,TRBJ2-1,TRBV2,TGTGCCAGCAGTGAGGAGGTGCGCAATGAGCAGTTCTTC,CASSEEVRNEQFF
TRBD1,few,TRBJ2-7,TRBV6-5,TGTGCCAGCGGAAACCGGGACAGGGTACCCTACGAGCAGTACTTC,CASGNRDRVPYEQYF
.,few,TRBJ1-1,TRBV27,TGTGCCAGCAGTCCTTCGGGACACTGGACTGAAGCTTTCTTT,CASSPSGHWTEAFF
.,.,TRBJ2-2,TRBV1,TGCACCAGCAGCCAAAACCGGGACAGGGGAGCTGGGGAGCTGTTTTTT,CTSSQNRDRGAGELFF
.,few,TRBJ2-7,TRBV18,TGTGCCAGCTCACCAGTTGGCCTCACCTACGAGCAGTACTTC,CASSPVGLTYEQYF
.,few,TRBJ2-2,TRBV2,TGTGCCAGCACTATCGAGCGAGGGGAGCTGTTTTTT,CASTIERGELFF
.,few,TRBJ2-3,TRBV7-2,TGTGCCAGCAGCCCGGGATCGCTACCCGATACGCAGTATTTT,CASSPGSLPDTQYF
TRBD2,few,TRBJ2-7,TRBV4-1,TGCGCCAGCAGCCCGAGACGACTAGCGGGTAGTTACGAGCAGTACTTC,CASSPRRLAGSYEQYF
.,few,TRBJ2-1,TRBV4-2,TGTGCCAGCAGCCAAGACTGGGGGCGGGGGAATGAGCAGTTCTTC,CASSQDWGRGNEQFF
.,.,TRBJ1-3,TRBV6-1,TGTGCCAGCAGTGAGGGGGTGGGGGAGGCTGGAAACACCATATATTTT,CASSEGVGEAGNTIYF
TRBD2,few,TRBJ2-2,TRBV2,TGTGCCAGCAGTGCAAGACTAGCGGGAGGGGGGAAGCGGCGGAGCGGGGAGCTGTTTTTT,CASSARLAGGGKRRSGELFF